The following is a TCR beta chain sequence with its context. Its recognized antigen is unknown. One base away there is no much larger clone; base qualities are not given. The data belong to a study of OX40 agonist ivuxolimab in advanced cancers. Study-level background: Ivuxolimab was a fully human IgG2 agonistic monoclonal antibody targeting the costimulatory receptor OX40 (CD134). Among the roughly 50 dose-escalation patients, about 20 had hepatocellular carcinoma, approximately 15 melanoma, 9 renal cell carcinoma and 9 head and neck cancer. Intravenous ivuxolimab was administered to patients every 2 weeks at six dose levels: 0.01, 0.1, 0.3, 1.5, 3 and 10 mg/kg. Prior anti-PD-1, anti-PD-L1 or anti-CTLA-4 therapy was permitted, and checkpoint inhibitors had been received by under 50% of dose-escalation patients. The paper reports the monotherapy dose-escalation portion (N = 52 patients) of the phase I ivuxolimab trial. Partial responses occurred in three dose-escalation patients: two with cutaneous melanoma and one with hepatocellular carcinoma. A male proportion of around 80% and a mean age of approximately 55 years, ranging from roughly 23 to 90, were recorded for the dose-escalation cohort. Peripheral TCRbeta sequencing was intended to test whether TCR sequence diversity was altered and clonal T-cell expansion was caused by ivuxolimab. Points the paper makes about the study in general: In the 0.1-3.0 mg/kg groups, partial responders had among the lowest normalized peripheral clonal expansion, particularly in CD8+ T cells. Clonal expansion of both CD4+ and CD8+ blood T cells was observed from baseline to week 6 at doses 0.1 to 3.0 mg/kg. Low levels of normalized T-cell clonal expansion were also seen in some patients who did not respond. Antigen specificity was not determined for the clonally expanded peripheral T cells. After ivuxolimab, more expanded clones were found on average in CD8+ T cells than in CD4+ T cells.

Spanning cysteine to phenylalanine, the CDR3 consists of 13 amino acids. The DNA shown is the 39-base CDR3, in frame from base 1. From a lookup of the germline V gene, CDR1 and CDR2 are SGHVS and FQNEAQ. The junction carries 11 bases between V and J, which are trimmed by 8 bases and 0 bases respectively. The trial excluded patients who had a history of autoimmune disease or who were on systemic immunosuppression. Peripheral blood for TCR sequencing was collected from all dose cohorts at baseline, on cycle 4 day 1, and on cycle 7 day 1. Samples were obtained from an open-label, multicenter, first-in-human phase I dose-escalation trial of ivuxolimab. The trial enrolled adults with locally advanced or metastatic head and neck squamous cell, hepatocellular, melanoma or renal cell carcinoma. CD4+ and CD8+ T cells were sorted separately from peripheral blood before TCR sequencing. Genomic DNA was extracted from sorted cells for sequencing of the TCRbeta CDR3 region. The immunoSEQ Assay was used to sequence the TCRbeta CDR3 regions. What TCRdb holds here is the immuneACCESS table cut down to in-frame rearrangements. Part of the clones is not present; checked against another copy, under half of the missing clones reflect an unresolved V gene, and the others are unexplained. For this sample the table gives about 73,000 clones, of which roughly 90% were detected only once. Jointly, the top ten make up roughly 10% of the sample.

This chain joins TRBV7-8 to TRBJ2-7; the D gene is unclear. The specimen comprised CD4+ or CD8+ T cells sorted from blood, sampled in a trial of the OX40 agonist ivuxolimab. The TCR was taken from an adult with an advanced solid tumor such as melanoma, head and neck, liver or kidney cancer. The base sequence is TGTGCCAGCGGTCCCTCTATCTCCTACGAGCAGTACTTC. Its protein product is CASGPSISYEQYF.